The rows below give T cell receptor beta chains drawn from one sample of a study of T cells in Graves' hyperthyroidism and ophthalmopathy. Each CDR3 protein gets one entry after TCRdb re-called the multiplex PCR reads with MiXCR. The sample has some 580,000 distinct CDR3 sequences, more than 15% seen once. The source material was blood. These receptors were obtained from a woman aged 40 to 50 with Graves' ophthalmopathy. Both conserved end residues are part of each CDR3. D genes are given only for firm matches. Size is stated for part of the rows, as once, few or many counts, or as a class when the clone is expanded.

>TRBV28|14|many|TRBJ2-3|TRBD2
CASSPAGGPDTQYF
TGTGCCAGCAGCCCAGCGGGAGGCCCAGATACGCAGTATTTT
>TRBV19|16|NA|TRBJ2-5|NA
CASSMGPGAAQETQYF
TGTGCCAGTAGTATGGGGCCCGGGGCAGCTCAAGAGACCCAGTACTTC
>TRBV7-9|14|NA|TRBJ2-2|NA
CASEAGNVAGELFF
TGTGCCAGTGAGGCAGGGAATGTCGCCGGGGAGCTGTTTTTT
>TRBV30|13|many|TRBJ1-5|NA
CAWGPGSNQPQHF
TGTGCCTGGGGTCCTGGGAGCAATCAGCCCCAGCATTTT
>TRBV3-1|13|many|TRBJ2-1|NA
CASTRLGFDEQFF
TGTGCCAGCACCAGACTAGGTTTTGATGAGCAGTTCTTC
>TRBV20-1|14|NA|TRBJ2-2|NA
CSARDRYNTGELFF
TGCAGTGCTAGAGATAGGTATAACACCGGGGAGCTGTTTTTT
>TRBV7-3|13|many|TRBJ2-7|NA
CASSYGTSREQYF
TGTGCCAGCAGCTATGGGACCTCAAGGGAGCAGTACTTC
>TRBV5-1|16|few|TRBJ2-1|TRBD2
CASSLVLAGGVKEQFF
TGCGCCAGCAGCTTGGTTTTAGCGGGAGGAGTTAAAGAGCAGTTCTTC
>TRBV2|14|many|TRBJ1-6|NA
CASGIWGEISPLHF
TGTGCCAGCGGGATTTGGGGTGAGATTTCACCCCTCCACTTT
>TRBV6-1|14|many|TRBJ2-1|NA
CASGQGESYNEQFF
TGTGCCAGCGGTCAAGGAGAATCCTACAATGAGCAGTTCTTC
>TRBV20-1|13|NA|TRBJ2-5|NA
CSAAQWGRETQYF
TGCAGTGCCGCGCAGTGGGGACGAGAGACCCAGTACTTC
>TRBV12-3/TRBV12-4|15|NA|TRBJ1-5|NA
CASSPSGAGNQPQHF
TGTGCCAGCAGCCCCTCCGGGGCAGGCAATCAGCCCCAGCATTTT